This section outlines one TCR beta chain sequence together with its context. The V and J ends lost 4 bases and 2 bases, in that order; junction bases with no gene match: 8. There are 15 residues in the CDR3. The germline gives CDR1 SGHNT, CDR2 YYREEE (reference sequence). These data originate in a study of blood T cell repertoires in COVID-19. Assay: immunoSEQ multiplex PCR; the TCRdb copy retains only in-frame clones and omits some. The sample records about 140,000 clones, about nine tenths being singletons. J is TRBJ1-2 and V is TRBV5-4, with TRBD1 identical over 7 bases. The source of this sequence is a man aged 50 to 59 with active COVID-19. The material sequenced was peripheral blood. The CDR3 region has the DNA TGTGCCAGCAGCCACTCAGGGGGATTGAACTATGGCTACACCTTC. Translated, it gives CASSHSGGLNYGYTF. Filled out from reference TRBV5-4 and TRBJ1-2, the complete variable domain reads ETGVTQSPTHLIKTRGQQVTLRCSSQSGHNTVSWYQQALGQGPQFIFQYYREEENGRGNFPPRFSGLQFPNYSSELNVNALELDDSALYLCASSHSGGLNYGYTFGSGTRLTVV.